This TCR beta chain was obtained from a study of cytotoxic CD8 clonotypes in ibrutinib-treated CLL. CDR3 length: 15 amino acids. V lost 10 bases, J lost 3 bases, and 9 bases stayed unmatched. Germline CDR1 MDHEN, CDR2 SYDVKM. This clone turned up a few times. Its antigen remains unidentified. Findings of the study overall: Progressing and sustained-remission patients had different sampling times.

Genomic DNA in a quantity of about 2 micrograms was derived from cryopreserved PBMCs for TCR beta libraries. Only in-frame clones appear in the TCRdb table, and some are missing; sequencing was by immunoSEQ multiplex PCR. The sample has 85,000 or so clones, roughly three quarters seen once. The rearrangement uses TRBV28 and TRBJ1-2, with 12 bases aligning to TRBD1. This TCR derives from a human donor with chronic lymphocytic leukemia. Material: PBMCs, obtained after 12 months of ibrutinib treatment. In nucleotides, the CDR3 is TGTGCCACACGGGACAGGGGGCTCAGGGACTATGGCTACACCTTC. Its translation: CATRDRGLRDYGYTF.